This TCR beta chain was sequenced during a study of memory CD4+ T cells and cytomegalovirus serostatus. Study-wide context: Healthy Belgian adult donors included about nine CMV-positive and 24 CMV-negative people.

Worth noting for this clone: No antigen is known for it.

The sort gate was single viable CD3+CD4+CD8-CD45RO+ cells for memory CD4+ T cells. Original processing methods: After removing out-of-frame reads, around 2,100,000 distinct TCRbeta sequences remained. Measured with immunoSEQ multiplex PCR; TCRdb has only the in-frame clones, and not every one. The V and J calls and clone size are taken from that table; D and trimming were inferred from the DNA. The repertoire holds 50,000 to 70,000 clones, over 65% seen once, with about 2.7% in the top ten. Study findings and constraints: Repertoires predicted CMV serostatus with median bootstrapped AUC of approximately 0.94.

The germline V gene encodes CDR1 SGHRS and CDR2 YFSETQ. The CDR3 is 15 residues long. V dropped 5 bases and J dropped 3; count of bases not matched to a gene: 7. This sequence originates from an adult in good health and CMV-seropositive. The source material was memory CD4+ T cells from blood. The gene calls are TRBV5-1 and TRBJ1-5, with 8 bases that match TRBD1. The CDR3 DNA reads as TGCGCCAGCAGTACGACAGGGGATCCCAATCAGCCCCAGCATTTT. This codes for CASSTTGDPNQPQHF.